This TCR beta chain was identified in a study of CD8 T cells in ankylosing spondylitis. Study results and limitations: Apparently characteristic of ankylosing spondylitis blood was a TCR beta motif (roughly eight highly homologous variants).

This clonotype was counted a few times. Its matching antigen is unknown. TCRdb reprocessed the 5' RACE reads via MiXCR and lists one record per CDR3 protein. The table records 750,000 to 850,000 distinct CDR3 sequences, roughly 10% of them present only once. The CDR3 sequence is 14 residues long. Germline CDR1 reads SGHTA; CDR2 reads FQGNSA. The trim removed 6 bases at V and 7 bases at J, leaving 8 bases unmatched. The sequence derives from a male donor with ankylosing spondylitis. What was sequenced was blood, either unsorted or a sorted T cell fraction (not recorded which). The chain recombines TRBV7-2 with TRBJ1-5; 8 bases line up with TRBD1. The CDR3 protein is CASRLGTGRQPQHF. The CDR3 DNA sequence: TGTGCCAGCAGATTGGGGACAGGCAGACAGCCCCAGCATTTT.